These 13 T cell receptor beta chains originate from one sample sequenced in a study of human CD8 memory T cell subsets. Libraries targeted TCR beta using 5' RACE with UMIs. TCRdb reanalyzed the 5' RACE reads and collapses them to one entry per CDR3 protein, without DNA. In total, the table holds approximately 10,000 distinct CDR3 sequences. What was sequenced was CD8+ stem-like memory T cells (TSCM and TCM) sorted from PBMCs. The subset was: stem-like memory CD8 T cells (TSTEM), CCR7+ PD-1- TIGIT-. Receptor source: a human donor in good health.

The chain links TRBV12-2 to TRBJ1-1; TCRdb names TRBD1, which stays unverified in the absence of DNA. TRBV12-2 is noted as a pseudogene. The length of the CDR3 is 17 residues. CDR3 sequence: CASRPRGGLDMNTEAFF.

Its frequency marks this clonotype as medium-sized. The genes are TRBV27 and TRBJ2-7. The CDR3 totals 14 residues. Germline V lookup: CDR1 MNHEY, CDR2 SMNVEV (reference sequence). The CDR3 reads CASSLSVTAYEQYF.

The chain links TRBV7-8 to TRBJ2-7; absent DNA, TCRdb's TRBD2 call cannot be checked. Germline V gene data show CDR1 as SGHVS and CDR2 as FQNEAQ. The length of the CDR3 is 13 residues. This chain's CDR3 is CASSLNLAGEQYF. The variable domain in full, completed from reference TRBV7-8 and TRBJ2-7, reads GAGVSQSPRYKVAKRGQDVALRCDPISGHVSLFWYQQALGQGPEFLTYFQNEAQLDKSGLPSDRFFAERPEGSVSTLKIQRTQQEDSAVYLCASSLNLAGEQYFGPGTRLTVT.

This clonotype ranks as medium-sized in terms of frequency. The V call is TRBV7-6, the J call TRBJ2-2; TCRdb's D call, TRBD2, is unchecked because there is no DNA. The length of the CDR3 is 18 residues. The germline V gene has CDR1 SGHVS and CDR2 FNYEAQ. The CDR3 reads CASSSPHGSSGNTGELFF.

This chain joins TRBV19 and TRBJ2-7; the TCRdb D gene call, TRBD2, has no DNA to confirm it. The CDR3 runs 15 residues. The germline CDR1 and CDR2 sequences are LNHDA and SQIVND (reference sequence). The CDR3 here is CASSLGAGVKYEQYF.

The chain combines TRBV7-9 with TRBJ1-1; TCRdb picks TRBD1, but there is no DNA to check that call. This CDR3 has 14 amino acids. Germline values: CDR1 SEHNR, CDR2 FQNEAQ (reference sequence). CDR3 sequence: CASSLGRGPPEAFF.

The CDR3 spells CASSQDRGHINEQFF. This rearrangement joins TRBV4-3 to TRBJ2-1; the D gene TCRdb calls, TRBD1, cannot be checked with no DNA. Germline V gives CDR1 LGHNA, CDR2 YSLEER. The CDR3 spans 15 residues.

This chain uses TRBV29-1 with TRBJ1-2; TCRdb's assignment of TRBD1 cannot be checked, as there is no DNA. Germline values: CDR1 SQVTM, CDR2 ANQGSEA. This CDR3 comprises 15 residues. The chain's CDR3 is CSVVLALTGDYGYTF.

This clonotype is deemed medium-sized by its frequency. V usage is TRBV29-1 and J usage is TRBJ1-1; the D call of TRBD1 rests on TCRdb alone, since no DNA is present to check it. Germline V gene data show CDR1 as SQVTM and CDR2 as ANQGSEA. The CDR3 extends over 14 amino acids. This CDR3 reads CSVDGTGRNTEAFF. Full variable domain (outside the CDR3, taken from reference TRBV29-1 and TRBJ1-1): SAVISQKPSRDICQRGTSLTIQCQVDSQVTMMFWYRQQPGQSLTLIATANQGSEATYESGFVIDKFPISRPNLTFSTLTVSNMSPEDSSIYLCSVDGTGRNTEAFFGQGTRLTVV.

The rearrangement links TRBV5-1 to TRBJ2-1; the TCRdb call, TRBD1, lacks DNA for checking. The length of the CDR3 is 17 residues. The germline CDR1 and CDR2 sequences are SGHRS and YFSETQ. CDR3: CASSLDFSGWPYNEQFF.

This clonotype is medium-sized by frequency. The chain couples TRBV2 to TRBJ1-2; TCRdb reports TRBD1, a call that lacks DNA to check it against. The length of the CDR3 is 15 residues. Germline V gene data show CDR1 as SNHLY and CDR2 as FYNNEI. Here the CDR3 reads CASSLQGKGVYGYTF.

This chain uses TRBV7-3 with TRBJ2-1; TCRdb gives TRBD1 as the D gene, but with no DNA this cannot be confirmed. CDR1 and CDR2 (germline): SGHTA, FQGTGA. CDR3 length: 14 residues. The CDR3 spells CASSSGQGYNEQFF.

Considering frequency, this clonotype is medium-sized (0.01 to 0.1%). CDR3 region: CSADGPRGEQYF. The V and J genes are TRBV20-1 and TRBJ2-7; checking the TCRdb D call of TRBD2 is not possible without DNA. This CDR3 is 12 amino acids long. Germline CDR1 is DFQATT and CDR2 is SNEGSKA (reference sequence).